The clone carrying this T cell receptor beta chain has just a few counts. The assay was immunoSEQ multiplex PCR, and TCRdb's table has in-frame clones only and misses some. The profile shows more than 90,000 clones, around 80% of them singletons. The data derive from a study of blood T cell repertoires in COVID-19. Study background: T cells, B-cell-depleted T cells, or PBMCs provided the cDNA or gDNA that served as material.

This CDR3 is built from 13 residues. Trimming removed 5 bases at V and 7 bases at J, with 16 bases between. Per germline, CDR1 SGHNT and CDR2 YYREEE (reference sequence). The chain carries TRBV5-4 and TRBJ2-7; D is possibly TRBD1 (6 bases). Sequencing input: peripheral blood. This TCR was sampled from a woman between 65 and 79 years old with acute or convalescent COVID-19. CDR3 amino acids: CASRGASTGEQYF. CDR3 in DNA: TGTGCCAGCAGAGGTGCGTCCACAGGGGAGCAGTACTTC.